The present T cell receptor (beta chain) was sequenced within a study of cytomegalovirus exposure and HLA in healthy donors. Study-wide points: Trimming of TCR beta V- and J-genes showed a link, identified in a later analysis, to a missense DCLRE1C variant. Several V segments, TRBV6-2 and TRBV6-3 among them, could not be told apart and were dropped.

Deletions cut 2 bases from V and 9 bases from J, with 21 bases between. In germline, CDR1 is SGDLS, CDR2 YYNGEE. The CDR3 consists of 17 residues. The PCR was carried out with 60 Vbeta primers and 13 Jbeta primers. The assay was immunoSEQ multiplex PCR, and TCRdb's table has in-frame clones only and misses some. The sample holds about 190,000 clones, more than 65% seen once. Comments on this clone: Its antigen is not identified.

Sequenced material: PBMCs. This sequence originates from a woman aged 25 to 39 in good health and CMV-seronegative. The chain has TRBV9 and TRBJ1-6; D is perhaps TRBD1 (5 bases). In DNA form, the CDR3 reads TGTGCCAGCAGCGTGGACCCCCGGGGGTTGGTCAGTTCACCCCTCCACTTT. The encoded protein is CASSVDPRGLVSSPLHF.